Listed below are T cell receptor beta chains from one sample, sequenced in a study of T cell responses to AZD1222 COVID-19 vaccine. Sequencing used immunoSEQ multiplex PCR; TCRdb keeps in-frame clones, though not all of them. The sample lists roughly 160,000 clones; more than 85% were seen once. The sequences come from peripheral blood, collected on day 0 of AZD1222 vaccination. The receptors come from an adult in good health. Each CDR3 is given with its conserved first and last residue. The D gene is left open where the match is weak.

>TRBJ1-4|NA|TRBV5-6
TGTGCCAGCAGCTTGGGACGGAATAATGAAAAACTGTTTTTT
CASSLGRNNEKLFF
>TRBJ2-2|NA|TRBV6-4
TGTGCCAGCAGTGAAGAGCAATGGTCCGGGGAGCTGTTTTTT
CASSEEQWSGELFF
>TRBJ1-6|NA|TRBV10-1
TGCGCCAGCAGTGAGAGTTGGGCAGTTAATTCACCCCTCCACTTT
CASSESWAVNSPLHF
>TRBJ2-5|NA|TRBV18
TGTGCCAGCTCACCAATCGTCGAGACCCAGTACTTC
CASSPIVETQYF
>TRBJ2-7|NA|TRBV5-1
TGCGCCAGCAGTATTTCACCGATTAAATCCTACGAGCAGTACTTC
CASSISPIKSYEQYF
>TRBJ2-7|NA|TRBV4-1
TGCGCCAGCGCCCGGACTTTAGGGCCCTACGAGCAGTACTTC
CASARTLGPYEQYF
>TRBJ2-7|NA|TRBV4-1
TGCGCCAGCAGCCAATCCCGGCTAGATCATTTCTACGAGCAGTACTTC
CASSQSRLDHFYEQYF
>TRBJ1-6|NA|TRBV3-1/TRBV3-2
TGTGCCAGCAGCCAAGATCGAAATTCACCCCTCCACTTT
CASSQDRNSPLHF
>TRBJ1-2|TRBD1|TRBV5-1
TGCGCCAGCAGCTTGGCGACAGGGGAATATGGCTACACCTTC
CASSLATGEYGYTF
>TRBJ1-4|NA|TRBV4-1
TGCGCCAGCAGCCAAGATCTCGGTGAAAAACTGTTTTTT
CASSQDLGEKLFF
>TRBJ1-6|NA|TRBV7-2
TGTGCCAGCAGCTTAGATGGTTACTATAATTCACCCCTCCACTTT
CASSLDGYYNSPLHF
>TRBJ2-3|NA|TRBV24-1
TGTGCCACCAGTGATGTCCCCGACGGGGATACGCAGTATTTT
CATSDVPDGDTQYF
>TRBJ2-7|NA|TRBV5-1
TGCGCCAGCAGCTTGGAGCCAGGGGAATTCTACGAGCAGTACTTC
CASSLEPGEFYEQYF
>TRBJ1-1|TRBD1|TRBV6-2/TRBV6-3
TGTGCCAGCAGTCCGGACAGGGGGATAGTGACTGAAGCTTTCTTT
CASSPDRGIVTEAFF